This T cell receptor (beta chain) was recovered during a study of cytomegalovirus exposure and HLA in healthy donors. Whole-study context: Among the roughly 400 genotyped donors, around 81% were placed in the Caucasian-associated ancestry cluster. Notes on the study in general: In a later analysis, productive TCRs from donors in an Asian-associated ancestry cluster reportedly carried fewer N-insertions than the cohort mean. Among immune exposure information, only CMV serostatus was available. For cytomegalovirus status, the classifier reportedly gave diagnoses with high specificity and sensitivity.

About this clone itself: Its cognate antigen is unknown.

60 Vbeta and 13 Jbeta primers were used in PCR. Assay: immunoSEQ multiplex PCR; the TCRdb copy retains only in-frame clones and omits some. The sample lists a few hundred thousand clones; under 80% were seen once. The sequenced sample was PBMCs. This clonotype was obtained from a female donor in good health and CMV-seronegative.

The CDR3 DNA reads as TGTGCCAGCAGGTCCCGGGGAGGGCCAAACACCGGGGAGCTGTTTTTT. It yields the protein CASRSRGGPNTGELFF. This chain uses TRBV7-9 with TRBJ2-2; TRBD2 agrees at 7 bases. The length of the CDR3 is 16 residues. Germline-derived CDR1 and CDR2 are SEHNR and FQNEAQ (reference sequence). The trim removed 6 bases at V and 2 bases at J, leaving 9 bases unmatched. Full variable domain (remainder filled in from reference TRBV7-9 and TRBJ2-2): DTGVSQNPRHKITKRGQNVTFRCDPISEHNRLYWYRQTLGQGPEFLTYFQNEAQLEKSRLLSDRFSAERPKGSFSTLEIQRTEQGDSAMYLCASRSRGGPNTGELFFGEGSRLTVL.